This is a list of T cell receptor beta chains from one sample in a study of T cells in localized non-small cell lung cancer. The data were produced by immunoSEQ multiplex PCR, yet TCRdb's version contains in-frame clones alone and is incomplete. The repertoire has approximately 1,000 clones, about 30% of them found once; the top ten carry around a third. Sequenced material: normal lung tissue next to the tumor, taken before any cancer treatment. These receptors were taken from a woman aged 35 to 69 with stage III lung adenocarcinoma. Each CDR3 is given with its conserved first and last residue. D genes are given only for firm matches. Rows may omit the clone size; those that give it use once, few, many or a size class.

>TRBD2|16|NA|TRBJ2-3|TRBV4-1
CASSQGSGGGPSTQYF
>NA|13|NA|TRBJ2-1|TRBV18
CASSPRTNNEQFF
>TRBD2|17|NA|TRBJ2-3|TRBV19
CASSGTSGRTSTDTQYF
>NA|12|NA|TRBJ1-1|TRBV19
CASRGTGTEAFF
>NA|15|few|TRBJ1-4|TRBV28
CASSLGAGGNEKLFF
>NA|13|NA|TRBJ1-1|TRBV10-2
CASSKVGNTEAFF
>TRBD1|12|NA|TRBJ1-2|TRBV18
CASSPDRDGYTF
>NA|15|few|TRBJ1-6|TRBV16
CASSPSRSGNSPLHF
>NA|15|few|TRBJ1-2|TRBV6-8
CASSLGGAGGYGYTF
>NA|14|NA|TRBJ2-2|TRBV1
CASSPHGNTGELFF
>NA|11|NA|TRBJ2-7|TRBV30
CAWSVPPGQYF
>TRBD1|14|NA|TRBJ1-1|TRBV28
CASGPGQGRTEAFF
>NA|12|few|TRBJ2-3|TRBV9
CASSVAADTQYF
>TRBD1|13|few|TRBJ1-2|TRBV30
CAGGDSRSYGYTF
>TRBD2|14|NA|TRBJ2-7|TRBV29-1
CSVVSGRAVHEQYF
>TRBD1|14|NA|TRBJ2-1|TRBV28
CASSSHDREYEQFF
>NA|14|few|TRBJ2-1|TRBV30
CACMSGHPSNEQFF
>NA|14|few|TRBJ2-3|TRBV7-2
CASSLLSGRGTQYF
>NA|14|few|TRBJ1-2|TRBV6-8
CASALGGGIYGYTF
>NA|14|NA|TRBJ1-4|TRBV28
CASREGGRIEKLFF
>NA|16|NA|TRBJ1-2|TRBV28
CASSLPMSGWAGGYTF
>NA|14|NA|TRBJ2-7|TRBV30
CAWSDGRTNYEQYF
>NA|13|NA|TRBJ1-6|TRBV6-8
CASSDERYGPLHF
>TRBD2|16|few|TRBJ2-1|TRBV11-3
CASSRGSSGGVNEQFF
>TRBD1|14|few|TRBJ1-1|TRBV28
CASRLQGKNTEAFF
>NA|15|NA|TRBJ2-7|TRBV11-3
CASSFSGLSSYEQYF
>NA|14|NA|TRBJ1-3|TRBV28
CASSMAGPGNTIYF
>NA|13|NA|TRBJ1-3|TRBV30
CSSGDFSGNTIYF